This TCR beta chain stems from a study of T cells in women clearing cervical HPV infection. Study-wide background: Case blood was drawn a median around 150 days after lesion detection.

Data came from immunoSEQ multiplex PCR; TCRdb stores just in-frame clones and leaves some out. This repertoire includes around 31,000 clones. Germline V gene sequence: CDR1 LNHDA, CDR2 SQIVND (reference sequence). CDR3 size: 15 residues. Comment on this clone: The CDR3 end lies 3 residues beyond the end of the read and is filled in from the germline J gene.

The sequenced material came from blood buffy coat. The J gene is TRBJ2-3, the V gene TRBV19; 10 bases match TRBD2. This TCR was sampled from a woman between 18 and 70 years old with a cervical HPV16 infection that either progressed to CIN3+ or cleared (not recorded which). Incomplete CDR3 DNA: TGTGCCAGCCGGACTAGCGGAGGGGGCCAAGAGACG. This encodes CASRTSGGGQET. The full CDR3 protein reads CASRTSGGGQETQYF.